What follows describes a single T cell receptor beta chain. The sample is drawn from a study of T cell responses to AZD1222 COVID-19 vaccine. The data were produced by immunoSEQ multiplex PCR, yet TCRdb's version contains in-frame clones alone and is incomplete. The data contain tens of thousands of clones, 85% to 90% of them singletons. This CDR3 is built from 15 residues. Trimming cost V 0 bases and J 7 bases, with 14 bases left between them. Germline V lookup: CDR1 SGHRS, CDR2 YFSETQ. The chain is built from TRBV5-1 and TRBJ2-1; D not certain. The specimen comprised peripheral blood, sampled on day 0 of AZD1222 vaccination. This TCR derives from an adult in good health. CDR3 protein: CASSLADVLSNEQFF. The CDR3 DNA reads TGCGCCAGCAGCTTGGCCGATGTCCTTAGTAATGAGCAGTTCTTC.